This T cell receptor (beta chain) appears in the sequencing data of a study of T cell responses to AZD1222 COVID-19 vaccine listed by TCRdb under 2021. For the wider study: AZD1222 recipients given second doses at about 4 weeks or at about 12 weeks were pooled, since spike-specific TCR depth and breadth were not found to differ between the two schedules. TCR sequencing covered more than 230 trial participants: some 210 given two doses of AZD1222 and 26 given two doses of MenACWY control vaccine. Enrollment into the trials was organized by age into subgroups of 18-55, 56-69 and 70-plus years, and those subgroups contained roughly 150, 30 and 60 TCR-sequenced participants, respectively.

The time point tag for this specimen amounts to: baseline before first vaccination. Samples from vaccinated people were obtained from the UK trials COV001 and COV002, which included a single-blind randomized controlled phase 2/3 trial of AZD1222 (ChAdOx1 nCoV-19) in healthy adults. For TCRbeta chain sequencing, PBMC samples were collected from trial participants at day 0 and at day 28 after the second dose. The investigation overall reported the following: Participants were mostly white British, with more females than males. The authors suggested clonal diversity may have been underestimated. After two AZD1222 doses, spike-specific TCR breadth and depth were significantly higher than at day 0 and than in MenACWY recipients. In the small 56-69-year group, the increase in depth fell short of significance, most likely because of low power. Vaccine-associated CD4 TCRs spanned the whole spike protein, with dominant responses in regions 160-218 and 743-854. Nearly half of unique spike-specific TCRs reportedly recognized epitopes outside regions mutated in the B.1.351 and B.1.1.7 variants. Because no day 14 peak-response samples were available, the repertoires could be characterized only after the peak T cell response. Conclusions about previously exposed vaccinees are limited because only a handful of AZD1222 recipients were SARS-CoV-2 seropositive at baseline.

The count of this clone is one. No antigen is known for it. Base qualities were left out, and no much larger clone turns up one base away. The CDR3 regions of human TCRbeta chains were analyzed by immunosequencing. The original methods were these. Repertoire TCRs were matched against a reference library of SARS-CoV-2-specific TCRs generated with the MIRA antigen-specificity platform. Breadth was defined as the fraction of unique TCRs that were SARS-CoV-2-associated. Depth was defined as the fraction of total T cells that were SARS-CoV-2-associated. Each spike-specific TCR was assigned to its reactive spike region and to a CD4 or CD8 class using the MIRA data. Log10-transformed breadth and depth values were compared by one-way ANOVA with Sidak's multiple comparisons tests. Drawn from immuneACCESS, this table holds only the in-frame rearrangements with V and J called that TCRdb kept. Clones are partly lost; checked studies trace under half to an unresolved V gene and leave the rest unexplained. D and trimming were read from the DNA, whereas the V and J calls and clone size are those reported in that table. A total of approximately 120,000 clones appear in this sample, roughly nine tenths of them only once. 4.2% of the sample comes from the top ten.

V is trimmed back by 5 bases and J by 15 bases, and the junction contains 19 bases that no gene match accounts for. From the cysteine through the phenylalanine, the CDR3 covers 15 amino acids. Of the read, only the CDR3 DNA is kept; its 45 bases are in frame from base 1. In the germline V gene, CDR1 corresponds to MDHEN and CDR2 to SYDVKM. The sequencing here drew on peripheral blood, taken on day 0 of AZD1222 vaccination. This receptor was taken from an adult in good health. The sequence is built from TRBV28 and TRBJ2-1, and TRBD2 aligns with 7 junction nucleotides. CDR3 protein: CASSRVGGVGPPPFF. The sequenced DNA: TGTGCCAGCAGTAGGGTGGGAGGGGTTGGACCCCCTCCGTTCTTC. With the portions outside the CDR3 filled from the reference TRBV28 and TRBJ2-1 genes, the complete variable region becomes DVKVTQSSRYLVKRTGEKVFLECVQDMDHENMFWYRQDPGLGLRLIYFSYDVKMKEKGDIPEGYSVSREKKERFSLILESASTNQTSMYLCASSRVGGVGPPPFFGPGTRLTVL.